One sample yielded the 15 T cell receptor beta chains listed below, sequenced in a study of graft-versus-host responses after intestinal transplantation listed by TCRdb under 2021. What the time point label conveys for this sample: cells obtained before transplantation from donor or recipient. Libraries were prepared through the immunoSEQ multiplex PCR assay. Drawn from immuneACCESS, this table holds only the in-frame rearrangements with V and J called that TCRdb kept. Clones are partly lost; checked studies trace under half to an unresolved V gene and leave the rest unexplained. The sample table lists 80,000 to 100,000 clones, 85% to 90% of them with a count of one. Together, the top ten hold 0.34% of the sample. The antigens for these receptors are not known. The sample was unstimulated CD4+ T cells sorted from spleen or lymph node cells, taken before intestinal transplant. These receptors all come from a human donor who received an intestinal transplant.

This chain connects TRBV10-1 to TRBJ2-1, with TRBD2 matching over 12 bases. CDR1 and CDR2 (germline): WNHNN, SYGVQD (reference sequence). J lost 7 bases, V lost 0 bases, and 10 bases had no gene match. This CDR3 has 18 amino acids. The DNA for the CDR3 is TGCGCCAGCAGTGAGTCGACTCTAGCGGGGGGGCCTGGGAATGAGCAGTTCTTC. As protein: CASSESTLAGGPGNEQFF.

This sequence joins TRBV9 and TRBJ2-5; 8 bases map to TRBD1. Per the germline V gene, CDR1 is SGDLS and CDR2 is YYNGEE. This CDR3 contains 15 residues. Trimming cost V 0 bases and J 5 bases; bases outside gene matches: 6. CDR3: CASSVAAGQGETQYF. The DNA for the CDR3 is TGTGCCAGCAGCGTAGCTGCTGGACAGGGTGAGACCCAGTACTTC.

J is TRBJ2-5 and V is TRBV5-1; TRBD1 might be the D (5 bases). The CDR3 runs to 13 residues. Trimming stripped 4 bases from V and 0 bases from J, with 7 bases between. Germline values: CDR1 SGHRS, CDR2 YFSETQ. The CDR3 bases are TGCGCCAGCAGCCCAGGGTACCAAGAGACCCAGTACTTC. Amino acids: CASSPGYQETQYF.

The chain couples TRBV5-4 to TRBJ1-2; D not certain. Between the trimmed V and J ends, which lost 3 bases and 1 base, there was a span of 13 bases. CDR3 length: 15 residues. The germline V gene encodes CDR1 SGHNT and CDR2 YYREEE (reference sequence). The CDR3 sequence is CASSSSRNYNYGYTF. Here the CDR3 DNA reads TGTGCCAGCAGCTCGAGCCGTAACTATAACTATGGCTACACCTTC.

This chain uses TRBV28 with TRBJ1-2, with TRBD1 matching over 7 bases. The CDR3 is made up of 14 amino acids. V trimming: 8 bases; J trimming: 4 bases; junction bases outside the gene matches: 10. The germline gives CDR1 MDHEN, CDR2 SYDVKM. Here the CDR3 DNA reads TGTGCCAGCTATTCGGGACAGCGACTCTATGGCTACACCTTC. As protein: CASYSGQRLYGYTF.

The chain combines TRBV28 with TRBJ2-7; no firm D call. CDR3 length: 15 amino acids. Germline V gene sequence: CDR1 MDHEN, CDR2 SYDVKM. The V gene lost 3 bases and the J gene lost 1 base, with 13 bases spanning the gap. The DNA for the CDR3 is TGTGCCAGCAGTTTCTTCCCTGCCACTTCCTACGAGCAGTACTTC. Its protein is CASSFFPATSYEQYF. The full variable domain, with the rest looked up from reference TRBV28 and TRBJ2-7, is DVKVTQSSRYLVKRTGEKVFLECVQDMDHENMFWYRQDPGLGLRLIYFSYDVKMKEKGDIPEGYSVSREKKERFSLILESASTNQTSMYLCASSFFPATSYEQYFGPGTRLTVT.

The chain joins TRBV6-1 to TRBJ2-5; D uncertain. V was shortened by 1 base and J by 6 bases, with 15 bases between the two germline ends. Germline lookup yields CDR1 MNHNS and CDR2 SASEGT. This CDR3 comprises 15 residues. The CDR3 bases are TGTGCCAGCAGTGAAGTGATAGCTCGTCTTCAGACCCAGTACTTC. It codes for CASSEVIARLQTQYF.

This chain uses TRBV19 with TRBJ1-5; 10 nucleotides match TRBD1. With V trimmed by 7 bases and J by 4 bases, 7 bases remained unmatched. The CDR3 spans 15 residues. CDR1 is LNHDA and CDR2 is SQIVND in the germline V gene (reference sequence). The CDR3 spells CASTQDRGDNQPQHF. In DNA form, the CDR3 reads TGTGCCAGTACCCAGGACAGGGGGGATAATCAGCCCCAGCATTTT. The variable domain in full, with the rest retrieved from reference TRBV19 and TRBJ1-5, is DGGITQSPKYLFRKEGQNVTLSCEQNLNHDAMYWYRQDPGQGLRLIYYSQIVNDFQKGDIAEGYSVSREKKESFPLTVTSAQKNPTAFYLCASTQDRGDNQPQHFGDGTRLSIL.

The CDR3 DNA is TGTGCCAGCAGCGCCGCCCAACAGGGCGGCTATGGCTACACCTTC. This gives the protein CASSAAQQGGYGYTF. V gene TRBV2 combines with J gene TRBJ1-2; the D gene is possibly TRBD1 (6 bases). The CDR3 spans 15 residues. Germline V CDR1 and CDR2: SNHLY, FYNNEI. Trimming shortened V by 6 bases and J by 4 bases, and 18 bases separated the two germline ends.

This chain joins TRBV30 and TRBJ1-1; 8 nucleotides agree with TRBD1. The germline gives CDR1 GTSNPN, CDR2 SVGIG (reference sequence). The CDR3 spans 12 residues. The J segment lost 5 bases and the V segment lost 4 bases, leaving 3 bases of the junction unmatched. The CDR3 loop reads CAWTGGATEAFF. The CDR3 DNA sequence: TGTGCCTGGACAGGGGGCGCAACTGAAGCTTTCTTT.

The rearrangement links TRBV6-1 to TRBJ2-7; 7 nucleotides line up with TRBD2. J was trimmed by 2 bases and V by 8 bases; bases with no gene match: 6. The CDR3 is 13 residues long. Germline V CDR1 and CDR2: MNHNS, SASEGT. The CDR3 DNA follows: TGTGCCAGCTCCCAAGCGGGGCCCTACGAGCAGTACTTC. Its protein is CASSQAGPYEQYF.

The chain combines TRBV6-1 with TRBJ1-1, with 7 bases identical to TRBD1. With 5 bases clipped from V and 9 bases from J, the junction kept 3 bases outside the gene matches. The CDR3 consists of 11 residues. Germline lookup yields CDR1 MNHNS and CDR2 SASEGT. CDR3 sequence (DNA): TGTGCCAGCAGTTACAGGGGAAAAGCTTTCTTT. As protein: CASSYRGKAFF.

This chain links TRBV7-2 with TRBJ2-1; a possible D gene is TRBD1 (7 bases). V gave up 5 bases and J gave up 7 bases, with 21 bases separating them. This CDR3 spans 16 amino acids. The germline CDR1 and CDR2 sequences are SGHTA and FQGNSA. CDR3 coding DNA: TGTGCCAGCAGCCCCCAGGGGGGACTCCTTAGGAATGAGCAGTTCTTC. This gives the protein CASSPQGGLLRNEQFF.

The chain uses TRBV5-6 and TRBJ2-7, with TRBD2 as a possible D gene (7 bases). This CDR3 comprises 16 residues. Germline V gene lookup returns CDR1 SGHDT and CDR2 YYEEEE. Between the trimmed V and J ends, which lost 0 bases and 4 bases, there was a span of 17 bases. The CDR3 region has the DNA TGTGCCAGCAGCTTGGGTGGGGGGGGCGCAAGTTACGAGCAGTACTTC. Its translation is CASSLGGGGASYEQYF.

The rearrangement joins TRBV5-4 to TRBJ2-1; D is perhaps TRBD2 (5 bases). Trimming cost V 3 bases and J 0 bases, with 13 bases left between them. This CDR3 spans 16 amino acids. Germline V gene lookup returns CDR1 SGHNT and CDR2 YYREEE (reference sequence). As DNA, the CDR3 is TGTGCCAGCAGCTCGTCGACGGGGAGCTCCTACAATGAGCAGTTCTTC. Translation: CASSSSTGSSYNEQFF.